These 12 T cell receptor beta chains came from one sample sequenced in a study of T cells in Graves' hyperthyroidism and ophthalmopathy. Amplification yielded TCR beta CDR3 regions, with RNA transcripts as the source. Initially, a first-round RT-PCR of the TCR CDR3 employed the HTBI primer set. Each CDR3 protein is one row after TCRdb ran MiXCR on the multiplex PCR reads. The data contain 94,000 or so distinct CDR3 sequences, just over 50% of them seen just once; the ten biggest clones take up roughly a quarter. The sample taken for sequencing was blood. These receptors originate from a woman aged 40 to 50 with Graves' hyperthyroidism.

The sample holds many counts of this clonotype. The chain recombines TRBV10-3 with TRBJ1-3; a weak D match, TRBD1 (5 bases). V lost 3 bases, J lost 0 bases, and 9 bases lay in between. Germline V gene lookup returns CDR1 ENHRY and CDR2 SYGVKD. This CDR3 contains 15 residues. This CDR3 is CAISEGTYSGNTIYF. The CDR3, as DNA: TGTGCCATCAGTGAAGGGACGTACTCTGGAAACACCATATATTTT.

About this clonotype: This may arise from a read error, as a much more abundant clone is one base away. The genes are TRBV24-1 and TRBJ1-1; D remains ambiguous. Germline V CDR1 and CDR2: KGHDR, SFDVKD. This CDR3 comprises 12 residues. The CDR3: CATQSATTEALF. CDR3 nucleotides: TGTGCCACCCAGTCCGCGACCACTGAAGCTCTCTTT.

This clonotype has a handful of counts. The J gene is TRBJ1-2, the V gene TRBV4-1, with TRBD1 as a possible D gene (5 bases). The germline V and J ends were trimmed by 2 bases and 7 bases, with 20 bases remaining between them. The germline gives CDR1 MGHRA, CDR2 YSYEKL. This CDR3 spans 16 amino acids. The CDR3 reads CASSQRTHPGQSGYTF. CDR3 DNA: TGCGCCAGCAGCCAAAGGACCCACCCGGGGCAGAGTGGCTACACCTTC.

The rearrangement uses TRBV18 and TRBJ2-7; 9 nucleotides match TRBD1. Germline trimming cut 6 bases from V and 12 bases from J; bases unmatched to any gene: 9. The CDR3 extends over 12 amino acids. Germline CDR1 reads KGHSH; CDR2 reads LQKENI. The CDR3 DNA reads as TGTGCCAGCTCCATAGGACAGGGGACGGCGTACTTC. Its protein is CASSIGQGTAYF. The full variable domain, completed using reference TRBV18 and TRBJ2-7, is NAGVMQNPRHLVRRRGQEARLRCSPMKGHSHVYWYRQLPEEGLKFMVYLQKENIIDESGMPKERFSAEFPKEGPSILRIQQVVRGDSAAYFCASSIGQGTAYFGPGTRLTVT.

This clonotype was found many times. The chain uses TRBV6-6 and TRBJ2-7; 15 positions match TRBD2. The junction had 7 bases not matched to a gene; V was cut back by 4 bases and J by 3 bases. The CDR3 is made up of 17 amino acids. The germline CDR1 and CDR2 sequences are MNHNY and SVGAGI (reference sequence). The CDR3 nucleotides are TGTGCCAGCAGTTTCCGGACTAGCGGGAGGGTCCACTACGAGCAGTACTTC. It translates to CASSFRTSGRVHYEQYF.

This clonotype was seen more than once but under ten times. The J gene is TRBJ2-5, the V gene TRBV7-3; 9 positions match TRBD2. The CDR3 covers 21 residues. Germline CDR1 reads SGHTA; CDR2 reads FQGTGA. The V segment lost 5 bases and the J segment 3 bases; nucleotides outside the gene matches: 25. In DNA, the CDR3 is TGTGCCAGCAGCCTTAACCCAGGGATTAGCGGGAGCCTTTCAACAAAAGAGACCCAGTACTTC. It is translated as CASSLNPGISGSLSTKETQYF.

The chain employs TRBV6-1 and TRBJ1-1, with TRBD1 matching over 7 bases. The junction had 12 bases not matched to a gene; V was cut back by 9 bases and J by 5 bases. From germline, CDR1 is MNHNS and CDR2 SASEGT. This CDR3 spans 14 amino acids. The CDR3 nucleotides are TGTGCCAGTAGACAGGGCACCAGGGGAACTGAAGCTTTCTTT. Translation: CASRQGTRGTEAFF.

The chain is built from TRBV20-1 and TRBJ2-7, with TRBD2 matching 9 bases. Germline CDR1 is DFQATT and CDR2 is SNEGSKA (reference sequence). CDR3 length: 14 amino acids. Trimming at V came to 8 bases and at J to 7 bases, leaving 15 bases not matched to a gene. In DNA, the CDR3 is TGCAGTTTTTCACTGGCGGGAGGGCCCGATGAGCAGTACTTC. Encoded protein: CSFSLAGGPDEQYF.

The chain carries TRBV7-2 and TRBJ1-2, with a weak D call TRBD1 (5 bases). The length of the CDR3 is 15 residues. The germline gives CDR1 SGHTA, CDR2 FQGNSA. Trimming stripped 1 base from V and 7 bases from J, with 16 bases between. CDR3 residues: CASSLESWGERGYTF. In DNA form, the CDR3 reads TGTGCCAGCAGCTTAGAGAGTTGGGGGGAGCGTGGCTACACCTTC.

This clonotype was recorded once. The V and J genes are TRBV15 and TRBJ2-5; tentatively, D is TRBD2 (6 bases). CDR1 and CDR2 from the germline V gene are LNHNV and YYDKDF (reference sequence). This CDR3 is built from 15 residues. The germline V and J ends were trimmed by 6 bases and 5 bases, with 19 bases remaining between them. CDR3 in DNA: TGTGCCACCAGTGCGGGACCCACTATCGCGGAGACCCAGTACTTC. It is translated as CATSAGPTIAETQYF.

This clonotype was detected many times. The chain has TRBV5-1 and TRBJ2-3; possible D gene TRBD2, 5 bases. Germline V gene data show CDR1 as SGHRS and CDR2 as YFSETQ. CDR3 length: 16 amino acids. Trimming cost V 3 bases and J 6 bases, with 20 bases left between them. The CDR3 here is CASSWRSPGTGDTQYF. The CDR3 region has the DNA TGCGCCAGCAGCTGGAGGAGCCCGGGCACGGGGGATACGCAGTATTTT.

This clonotype was recorded at least ten times. V gene TRBV15 combines with J gene TRBJ2-7; TRBD2 matches 10 bases. There are 14 residues in the CDR3. J was trimmed by 2 bases and V by 3 bases; bases with no gene match: 1. Germline CDR1 is LNHNV and CDR2 is YYDKDF (reference sequence). The CDR3 DNA is TGTGCCACCAGCAGGGGACTAGCGCCCTACGAGCAGTACTTC. Translating it yields CATSRGLAPYEQYF. The full variable domain, its missing parts supplied by reference TRBV15 and TRBJ2-7, is DAMVIQNPRYQVTQFGKPVTLSCSQTLNHNVMYWYQQKSSQAPKLLFHYYDKDFNNEADTPDNFQSRRPNTSFCFLDIRSPGLGDTAMYLCATSRGLAPYEQYFGPGTRLTVT.